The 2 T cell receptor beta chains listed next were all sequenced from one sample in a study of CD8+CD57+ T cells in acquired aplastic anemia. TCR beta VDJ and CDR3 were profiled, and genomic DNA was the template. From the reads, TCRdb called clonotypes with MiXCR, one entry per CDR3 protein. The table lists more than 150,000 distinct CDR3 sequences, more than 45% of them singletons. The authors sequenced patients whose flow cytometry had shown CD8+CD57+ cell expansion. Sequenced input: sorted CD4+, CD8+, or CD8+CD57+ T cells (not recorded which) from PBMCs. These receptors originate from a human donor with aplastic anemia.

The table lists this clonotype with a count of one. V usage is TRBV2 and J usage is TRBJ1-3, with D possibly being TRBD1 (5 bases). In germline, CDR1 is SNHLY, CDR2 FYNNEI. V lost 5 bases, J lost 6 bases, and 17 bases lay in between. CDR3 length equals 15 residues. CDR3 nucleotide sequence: TGTGCCAGCAGTCCTACAGGTTCGGAAGTAAACACCATATATTTT. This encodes CASSPTGSEVNTIYF.

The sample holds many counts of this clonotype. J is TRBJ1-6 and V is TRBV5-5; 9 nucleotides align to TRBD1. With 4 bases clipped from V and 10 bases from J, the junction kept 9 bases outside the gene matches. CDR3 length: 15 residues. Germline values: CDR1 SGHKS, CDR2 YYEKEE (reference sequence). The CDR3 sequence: CASSQRTGVDSPLHF. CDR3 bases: TGTGCCAGCAGCCAGCGGACAGGGGTGGACTCACCCCTCCACTTT.